This TCR beta chain stems from a study of immune evolution from preneoplasia to lung adenocarcinoma (dated by TCRdb to the early 2020s). Background on the whole study: HLA loss of heterozygosity was seen in approximately 6.5%, 16% and 36% of AIS, MIA and ADC lesions, and in no AAH lesions. The overall cohort comprised 53 patients with pulmonary nodules who underwent surgical resection. Immune contexture across lung adenocarcinoma precursors and invasive adenocarcinoma was profiled using immune gene expression, TCR sequencing and multiplex immunofluorescence. Class I HLA alleles were inferred from exome data with POLYSOLVER, and allele-specific HLA loss was detected with LOHHLA. Resected precursor lesions (AAH, AIS, MIA) and invasive adenocarcinomas were compared against paired morphologically normal lung tissue. It was reported in the study that more than 85 samples were used for TCR sequencing. The TCR sequencing data were obtained from 51 patients. The immune data were integrated with whole exome sequencing and methylation data obtained from the same cohort of nodules. Sample size was based on specimen availability rather than a prior power calculation.

A note on this clone: Its antigen target is currently unknown. No per-base quality is available; no much larger clone lies one base away.

V is pared back by 1 base and J by 5 bases, with 11 bases lying between the germline termini. For CDR1 and CDR2, the germline V gene lists LGHNA and YNFKEQ. The cysteine opens and the phenylalanine closes a CDR3 of 14 amino acids. The read is trimmed to its CDR3 DNA, 42 bases read in frame from base 1. The study at large found these results: The findings reflected association rather than direct causation, and larger cohorts with long-term follow-up and longitudinal biopsies were considered necessary. Top T cell clone frequencies were highest in normal lung and appeared to decrease progressively from AAH through AIS, MIA and invasive adenocarcinoma. T cell clonality was highest in KRAS-mutant nodules compared with EGFR-mutant or double wild-type lesions. Because all patients came from Japan and China, whether the findings apply to Western populations was uncertain. Clonality was highest in normal lung, while later-stage lesions appeared to have lower clonality but higher T cell density and diversity.

Between 2014 and 2017, the patients underwent resection in either Japan or China. Histologic diagnosis of each case was confirmed independently by two lung cancer pathologists on H&E slides. To enrich premalignant or tumor cells for nucleic acid extraction, macro-dissection was performed after pathologic assessment. FFPE tissue was used for DNA isolation with the AllPrep DNA/RNA FFPE Kit. The immunoSEQ hsTCRbeta Kit was used to sequence TCR beta CDR3 regions from DNA. Regarding the original processing steps: The ImmunoSEQ Analyzer was used to analyse the TCR sequencing data. T cell clonality was defined as 1 minus Pielou's evenness, calculated on productive rearrangements. The inverse Simpson index, applied to productive templates, was used to measure T cell diversity. T cell density was expressed as TCR beta template counts normalized to usable DNA, with usable DNA estimated by amplifying and sequencing housekeeping genes. TCR metrics were compared across histologic stages using two-sided Kruskal-Wallis tests. TCRdb re-hosts the immuneACCESS table, in-frame sequences only. Its copies lack some clones; in the studies checked, an unresolved V gene accounts for under half of them, and the cause for the rest is not known. For V, J and clone size, that table is used; D and trimming come from the DNA. Within this sample are more than 25,000 clones, with 74% of them counted one time only. The ten largest account for roughly 5.8% of the sample.

Here the chain combines TRBV4-2 and TRBJ2-5, with no confident D gene call. The specimen sequenced was FFPE invasive lung adenocarcinoma tissue. Read against the paper, the sample's cell subset or site label means: frankly invasive lung adenocarcinoma (ADC). The clonotype comes from a person aged 55 to 69 with invasive lung adenocarcinoma. Some clones in this sample may be carry-over from other donors' samples. The encoded CDR3 is CASSQGEFGETQYF. The DNA sequence is given as TGTGCCAGCAGCCAAGGAGAGTTCGGGGAGACCCAGTACTTC.